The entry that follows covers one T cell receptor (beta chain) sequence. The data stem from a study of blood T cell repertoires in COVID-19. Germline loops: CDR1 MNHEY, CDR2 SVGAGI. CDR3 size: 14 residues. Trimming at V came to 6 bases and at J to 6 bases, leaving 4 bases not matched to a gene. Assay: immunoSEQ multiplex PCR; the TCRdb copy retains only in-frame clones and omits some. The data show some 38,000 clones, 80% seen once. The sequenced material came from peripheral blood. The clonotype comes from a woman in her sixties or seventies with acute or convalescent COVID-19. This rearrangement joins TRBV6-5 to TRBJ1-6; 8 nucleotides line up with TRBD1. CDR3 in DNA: TGTGCCAGCAGACCGGGACAGGTTAATTCACCCCTCCACTTT. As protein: CASRPGQVNSPLHF.